This is a list of T cell receptor beta chains from one sample in a study of T cell responses to AZD1222 COVID-19 vaccine. Repertoires were generated with immunoSEQ multiplex PCR, while TCRdb's copy carries only in-frame clones and drops some. The sample carries about 170,000 clones, approximately 92% recorded once. Sequencing was performed on peripheral blood, taken on day 0 of AZD1222 vaccination. The origin of the receptors is an adult in good health. Both conserved end residues are part of each CDR3. The D gene is left open where the match is weak. The listing skips clone size in some rows; elsewhere it reads once, few, many or a size class.

>TRBJ2-7|.|TRBV30|TRBD2
TGTGCCTGGAGTGTCGGTCTAGCGGGAGCCGAGCAGTACTTC
CAWSVGLAGAEQYF
>TRBJ2-2|.|TRBV5-1|.
TGCGCCAGCAGCTTGGCCGGGGTCTCCGGGTACACCGGGGAGCTGTTTTTT
CASSLAGVSGYTGELFF
>TRBJ1-2|.|TRBV15|.
TGTGCCACCAGCAGAGACCCCCAGGCTGGCTACACCTTC
CATSRDPQAGYTF
>TRBJ2-1|once|TRBV7-9|TRBD2
TGTGCCAGCAGCAGCCGGACTAGCCGCCGAGAGCAGTTCTTC
CASSSRTSRREQFF
>TRBJ1-1|.|TRBV7-5|.
TGTGCCAGAAAGGGGACCTTGGGGGCCACTGAAGCTTTCTTT
CARKGTLGATEAFF
>TRBJ2-2|.|TRBV25-1|TRBD1
TGTGCCAGCAGTGAATGGCGGACAGGGGTAGCCGGGGAGCTGTTTTTT
CASSEWRTGVAGELFF
>TRBJ1-1|.|TRBV12-3/TRBV12-4|.
TGTGCCAGCAGTTTTTTCAGGAACACTGAAGCTTTCTTT
CASSFFRNTEAFF
>TRBJ2-3|.|TRBV15|.
TGTGCCACCAGCAATCAGGTCACAGATACGCAGTATTTT
CATSNQVTDTQYF
>TRBJ1-6|.|TRBV5-1|TRBD1
TGCGCCAGCAGCTTGGGGCCAGGGACAGGGAATAATTCACCCCTCCACTTT
CASSLGPGTGNNSPLHF
>TRBJ2-1|.|TRBV6-2/TRBV6-3|TRBD2
TGTGCCAGCAGCGGCAACCCGCATCTGACTAGCGGGGAGATCTACAATGAGCAGTTCTTC
CASSGNPHLTSGEIYNEQFF
>TRBJ1-6|once|TRBV5-1|.
TGCGCCAGCAGCTGGACCGGGACGGCAAATTATTCACCCCTCCACTTT
CASSWTGTANYSPLHF
>TRBJ2-1|.|TRBV30|TRBD2
TGTGCCTGGAGTCTAGCGGGGGGGCCTTTCTTC
CAWSLAGGPFF
>TRBJ2-4|.|TRBV4-2|TRBD2
TGTGCCAGCAGCATGAGGGCGGGGGAAAACATTCAGTACTTC
CASSMRAGENIQYF
>TRBJ2-7|.|TRBV30|TRBD1
TGTGCCTGGAGCGCCGACAGGGCTCTTCCGCGCCGACCCTACGAGCAGTACTTC
CAWSADRALPRRPYEQYF
>TRBJ2-3|.|TRBV7-7|TRBD2
TGTGCTAGCAGCTTGCGGGAGGCAGATACGCAGTATTTT
CASSLREADTQYF
>TRBJ1-4|.|TRBV18|.
TGTGCCAGCTCACCACCGACAGGATCATTTAATGAAAAACTGTTTTTT
CASSPPTGSFNEKLFF
>TRBJ2-2|.|TRBV7-9|TRBD2
TGTGCCAGTACGGGACTAGCTCCCATTAGCACCGGGGAGCTGTTTTTT
CASTGLAPISTGELFF
>TRBJ2-1|.|TRBV27|.
TGTGCCAGCAGTGGGGGGAACCCCTTCCCCCAGTTCTTC
CASSGGNPFPQFF
>TRBJ2-2|.|TRBV2|.
TGTGCCAGCAGTGTGATCACGAAGCACACCGGGGAGCTGTTTTTT
CASSVITKHTGELFF